The 27 T cell receptor beta chains in this list originate from one sample, sequenced in a study of control samples from healthy donors and cancer patients. The data were produced by immunoSEQ multiplex PCR, yet TCRdb's version contains in-frame clones alone and is incomplete. The repertoire holds under 150,000 clones, about 92% seen once, with over 1.5% in the top ten. The sample taken for sequencing was PBMCs. The receptors originated from a middle-aged man with head and neck cancer.

The V call is TRBV6-5, the J call TRBJ2-5; D possibly matches TRBD1 or TRBD2 (6 bases each). This CDR3 has 13 amino acids. Per the germline V gene, CDR1 is MNHEY and CDR2 is SVGAGI. V lost 9 bases and J lost 4, with 15 bases in between. The CDR3 coding sequence is TGTGCCAGTGTTGGGGGGCTGGGAGAGACCCAGTACTTC. It translates to CASVGGLGETQYF.

The chain links TRBV29-1 to TRBJ2-5; D is ambiguous. CDR1 and CDR2 from the germline V gene are SQVTM and ANQGSEA. The CDR3 totals 13 residues. V was clipped by 3 bases and J by 3 bases, with 11 bases between them. The CDR3 reads CSVDGRVEETQYF. The CDR3 bases are TGCAGCGTTGACGGCAGAGTAGAAGAGACCCAGTACTTC.

The chain joins TRBV12-5 to TRBJ2-6, with D possibly called TRBD1 or TRBD2 (5 bases each). Germline CDR1 LGHNT, CDR2 FRNRAP. The V gene lost 0 bases and the J gene lost 3 bases, with 24 bases spanning the gap. The CDR3 covers 21 residues. CDR3 sequence (DNA): TGTGCTAGTGGTTTGGTACTAGAAGGGGCCTGGAGGTTGAGTGGGGCCAACGTCCTGACTTTC. As protein: CASGLVLEGAWRLSGANVLTF. Together with reference TRBV12-5 and TRBJ2-6, the CDR3 gives the full variable domain: DARVTQTPRHKVTEMGQEVTMRCQPILGHNTVFWYRQTMMQGLELLAYFRNRAPLDDSGMPKDRFSAEMPDATLATLKIQPSEPRDSAVYFCASGLVLEGAWRLSGANVLTFGAGSRLTVL.

V gene TRBV5-1 combines with J gene TRBJ1-4; 9 bases map to TRBD1. This CDR3 is 14 amino acids long. V shed 4 bases, J shed 8 bases, and the junction held 6 bases outside the gene matches. The germline V gene encodes CDR1 SGHRS and CDR2 YFSETQ. CDR3 amino acids: CASSPGQGGEKLFF. CDR3 in DNA: TGCGCCAGCAGCCCGGGACAGGGAGGAGAAAAACTGTTTTTT.

The genes are TRBV28 and TRBJ1-5, with 9 bases identical to TRBD1. The ends lost 7 bases at V and 3 bases at J; junction bases unmatched: 10. This CDR3 is 16 amino acids long. Germline CDR1 is MDHEN and CDR2 is SYDVKM. The chain's CDR3 is CASTAQGAILNQPQHF. In DNA, the CDR3 is TGTGCCAGCACTGCACAGGGGGCGATCCTCAATCAGCCCCAGCATTTT.

J is TRBJ1-5 and V is TRBV5-6; D might be TRBD1 (6 bases). Trimming left V 4 bases short and J 3 bases short, with 14 bases between. Germline CDR1 is SGHDT and CDR2 is YYEEEE. CDR3 size: 15 residues. CDR3 sequence: CASSGSTGYNQPQHF. In DNA, the CDR3 is TGTGCCAGCAGCGGCTCGACAGGTTACAATCAGCCCCAGCATTTT.

This chain links TRBV21-1 with TRBJ1-2. TRBV21-1 is a documented pseudogene. This CDR3 contains 11 residues. CDR3 residues: CATADMGGYTF. The CDR3 DNA follows: TGTGCCACCGCGGATATGGGTGGCTACACCTTC.

The rearrangement links TRBV7-9 to TRBJ2-5; 10 positions agree with TRBD1. The CDR3 is 13 residues long. J lost 5 bases, V lost 4 bases, and 1 base had no gene match. Germline V gene data show CDR1 as SEHNR and CDR2 as FQNEAQ (reference sequence). The CDR3 DNA is TGTGCCAGCAGCTCGGACAGGGGGGAGACCCAGTACTTC. This encodes CASSSDRGETQYF.

The chain couples TRBV5-6 to TRBJ2-2; 8 bases are a match to TRBD1. CDR3 length: 16 residues. Germline loops: CDR1 SGHDT, CDR2 YYEEEE. Trimming at V came to 3 bases and at J to 5 bases, leaving 9 bases not matched to a gene. CDR3 DNA: TGTGCCAGCAGCTCAAATGGACAGGGCCTAACCGGGGAGCTGTTTTTT. Protein product: CASSSNGQGLTGELFF.

For the CDR3, the DNA is TGTGCCAGCAGCTTCAAGACCGGGACCGCGCCAGGTCGGCAGTATTTT. As protein: CASSFKTGTAPGRQYF. V gene TRBV7-2 combines with J gene TRBJ2-3; D possibly uses TRBD1 or TRBD2 (5 bases each). Trimming shortened V by 3 bases and J by 11 bases, and 24 bases separated the two germline ends. CDR1 and CDR2 from the germline V gene are SGHTA and FQGNSA. This CDR3 spans 16 amino acids.

The chain employs TRBV4-2 and TRBJ1-2, with 7 nucleotides matching TRBD1. Trimming removed 4 bases from V and 1 base from J; junction bases left unmatched: 9. The germline V gene has CDR1 LGHNA and CDR2 YNFKEQ. The CDR3 contains 16 residues. The CDR3 coding sequence is TGTGCCAGCAGCCGAGGGACAGCGGGGGATAACTATGGCTACACCTTC. Translating gives CASSRGTAGDNYGYTF.

The rearrangement links TRBV5-1 to TRBJ2-5, with D unclear. The CDR3 is 14 residues long. V was trimmed by 5 bases and J by 5 bases, leaving 16 bases between them. Germline V lookup: CDR1 SGHRS, CDR2 YFSETQ. The CDR3 bases are TGCGCCAGCAGGCTGGACCCTGGTGCGGAGACCCAGTACTTC. Translation: CASRLDPGAETQYF.

This clone was counted once. The V gene is TRBV5-1, the J gene TRBJ2-2, with TRBD1 matching 7 bases. The CDR3 consists of 15 residues. Germline CDR1 reads SGHRS; CDR2 reads YFSETQ. V lost 4 bases to trimming and J lost 1 base; unmatched junction nucleotides: 4. CDR3 sequence reads: CASSPGDRNTGELFF. CDR3 nucleotides: TGCGCCAGCAGCCCCGGGGACAGGAACACCGGGGAGCTGTTTTTT. The full variable domain, rest sourced from reference TRBV5-1 and TRBJ2-2, is KAGVTQTPRYLIKTRGQQVTLSCSPISGHRSVSWYQQTPGQGLQFLFEYFSETQRNKGNFPGRFSGRQFSNSRSEMNVSTLELGDSALYLCASSPGDRNTGELFFGEGSRLTVL.

The rearrangement links TRBV5-8 to TRBJ1-6, with 7 bases aligning to TRBD1. Germline values: CDR1 SGHTS, CDR2 YDEGEE. Unmatched junction bases numbered 9, after V lost 4 bases and J lost 8 bases. The CDR3 runs 15 residues. The CDR3 sequence: CASSQYRGGDSPLHF. The CDR3 DNA follows: TGTGCCAGCAGCCAGTACAGGGGTGGCGATTCACCCCTCCACTTT.

The chain is built from TRBV7-2 and TRBJ2-1; 8 nucleotides agree with TRBD2. The trim removed 5 bases at V and 5 bases at J, leaving 8 bases unmatched. The CDR3 has 15 residues. Germline V gives CDR1 SGHTA, CDR2 FQGNSA. The CDR3 reads CASSLLGLVDNEQFF. The CDR3 DNA is TGTGCCAGCAGCCTATTGGGACTAGTTGACAATGAGCAGTTCTTC.

Turning to this clone: Other DNA sequences within the sample encode an identical CDR3. The genes are TRBV27 and TRBJ1-1; D remains ambiguous. This CDR3 has 12 residues. CDR1 is MNHEY and CDR2 is SMNVEV in the germline V gene (reference sequence). The V and J ends lost 4 bases and 7 bases respectively, with 10 bases between them. In DNA form, the CDR3 reads TGTGCCAGCAGTTCCGGCGGATTTGAAGCTTTCTTT. Translating it yields CASSSGGFEAFF.

The chain is built from TRBV7-2 and TRBJ2-7, with 7 bases aligning to TRBD2. After removal of 0 bases from V and 0 bases from J, the junction contained 5 bases not matched to a gene. Germline V gives CDR1 SGHTA, CDR2 FQGNSA. The CDR3 has 16 amino acids. CDR3 sequence: CASSLAVGGTSYEQYF. CDR3 bases: TGTGCCAGCAGCTTAGCGGTGGGGGGGACCTCCTACGAGCAGTACTTC.

This chain joins TRBV12-5 and TRBJ1-1, with 7 nucleotides matching TRBD1. The V gene end was trimmed by 1 base and the J gene end by 2 bases; junction bases not matched to a gene: 1. Germline V CDR1 and CDR2: LGHNT, FRNRAP. The CDR3 sequence is 14 residues long. The CDR3 region is CASGLGQGNTEAFF. CDR3 coding DNA: TGTGCTAGTGGTTTGGGACAGGGAAACACTGAAGCTTTCTTT.

The genes are TRBV7-9 and TRBJ1-2; D is perhaps TRBD1 (5 bases). Trimming pared 3 bases from V and 7 bases from J, leaving 21 bases between. The germline V gene has CDR1 SEHNR and CDR2 FQNEAQ (reference sequence). This CDR3 contains 16 residues. CDR3 region: CASSFHGIQGRGGYTF. The CDR3 nucleotides read TGTGCCAGCAGCTTCCACGGAATTCAGGGCCGGGGTGGCTACACCTTC.

The CDR3 here is CASNGPEAEAFF. The CDR3 DNA follows: TGTGCCAGCAACGGACCTGAGGCTGAAGCTTTCTTT. This chain links TRBV2 with TRBJ1-1; D gene uncertain. The V gene lost 7 bases and the J gene lost 6 bases, with 12 bases spanning the gap. Germline loops: CDR1 SNHLY, CDR2 FYNNEI. The CDR3 covers 12 residues.

The rearrangement links TRBV19 to TRBJ1-3, with D possibly being TRBD1 (6 bases). The CDR3 consists of 14 residues. V lost 8 bases, J lost 2 bases, and 13 bases lay in between. Germline CDR1 and CDR2: LNHDA and SQIVND (reference sequence). The CDR3 loop is CASHLGGTGNTIYF. The CDR3 nucleotides read TGTGCCAGTCACTTGGGGGGCACTGGAAACACCATATATTTT. Based on the CDR3 plus reference TRBV19 and TRBJ1-3, the full variable domain is DGGITQSPKYLFRKEGQNVTLSCEQNLNHDAMYWYRQDPGQGLRLIYYSQIVNDFQKGDIAEGYSVSREKKESFPLTVTSAQKNPTAFYLCASHLGGTGNTIYFGEGSWLTVV.

The chain is built from TRBV11-2 and TRBJ2-7; D unresolved. Germline lookup yields CDR1 SGHAT and CDR2 FQNNGV. The ends were cut back, 0 bases at V and 7 bases at J, with 13 bases in the middle. The CDR3 has 14 amino acids. CDR3 bases: TGTGCCAGCAGCTTAGAGAGGAGAACGTCGGAGCAGTACTTC. Translated, it gives CASSLERRTSEQYF.

This chain links TRBV18 with TRBJ1-2; 7 bases line up with TRBD1. V gave up 5 bases and J gave up 0 bases; unmatched junction bases: 6. Per germline, CDR1 KGHSH and CDR2 LQKENI. This CDR3 is built from 15 residues. Here the CDR3 DNA reads TGTGCCAGCTCATTGGACAGGTCGTCTAACTATGGCTACACCTTC. Its translation is CASSLDRSSNYGYTF.

V gene TRBV3-1 (or the pseudogene TRBV3-2) combines with J gene TRBJ2-5, with 11 bases aligning to TRBD2. The CDR3 is 16 residues long. Trimming cost V 1 base and J 1 base; bases outside gene matches: 2. Germline V gene lookup returns CDR1 LGHDT and CDR2 YNNKEL (reference sequence). The CDR3 DNA reads as TGTGCCAGCAGCCAAGTTGGGACTAGCGGCCAAGAGACCCAGTACTTC. It is translated as CASSQVGTSGQETQYF.

The chain carries TRBV5-6 and TRBJ1-2, with 7 positions matching TRBD1. Trimming cost V 2 bases and J 8 bases; bases outside gene matches: 9. Germline V gene sequence: CDR1 SGHDT, CDR2 YYEEEE. The CDR3 loop spans 14 amino acids. The CDR3 bases are TGTGCCAGCAGCTTCGGACAGGTTTACATGGGCTACACCTTC. Residues: CASSFGQVYMGYTF.

The rearrangement joins TRBV19 to TRBJ2-3; D gene uncertain. The germline gives CDR1 LNHDA, CDR2 SQIVND (reference sequence). V lost 3 bases, J lost 6 bases, and 7 bases lay in between. This CDR3 spans 12 amino acids. CDR3 region: CASSMMGDTQYF. DNA for the CDR3: TGTGCCAGTAGTATGATGGGGGATACGCAGTATTTT.

CDR3 bases: TGTGCCAGCAGCGCACAGGGACAGGGTTTCTCACCCCTCCACTTT. It encodes CASSAQGQGFSPLHF. The chain carries TRBV9 and TRBJ1-6; TRBD1 matches at 9 bases. The V segment lost 3 bases and the J segment 10 bases; nucleotides outside the gene matches: 8. The CDR3 length is 15 residues. Germline assignment: CDR1 SGDLS and CDR2 YYNGEE.